The source of this T cell receptor beta chain is a study of blood T cell repertoires in COVID-19. Study-level background: Samples of COVID-19 (acute and convalescent) were obtained from the United States, Italy and Spain.

Looked up from germline, CDR1 is LGHDT and CDR2 is YNNKEL (reference sequence). This CDR3 region has 15 residues. V dropped 1 base and J dropped 1; count of bases not matched to a gene: 0. Data came from immunoSEQ multiplex PCR; TCRdb stores just in-frame clones and leaves some out. The top ten clones hold approximately 2.6% of a sample with approximately 200,000 clones, 88% of them seen once. This sequence joins TRBV3-1 (or the pseudogene TRBV3-2) and TRBJ2-2; 7 bases align to TRBD2. Sequences were obtained from peripheral blood. This TCR was recovered from a woman aged 60-75 years with acute or convalescent COVID-19. The CDR3 DNA follows: TGTGCCAGCAGCCAAGCGGGGGGGAACACCGGGGAGCTGTTTTTT. Residues: CASSQAGGNTGELFF.